This section outlines one TCR beta chain sequence together with its context. There are 13 residues in the CDR3. V dropped 0 bases and J dropped 14; count of bases not matched to a gene: 7. Germline assignment: CDR1 MNHEY and CDR2 SVGAGI. Original methodology: Reference gene primer amplification in the assay estimated nucleated cell counts. Libraries were prepared by immunoSEQ multiplex PCR; TCRdb keeps only in-frame clonotypes and omits some of them. The D gene and trimming were derived from the DNA, and the V and J assignments and clone size from that table. The profile shows around 290,000 clones, approximately 89% of them singletons. This sample was included in a study of blood T cell repertoires in COVID-19. Study background: Donors in the United States, Italy and Spain gave samples during acute or convalescent COVID-19.

This rearrangement joins TRBV6-5 to TRBJ2-1; 7 bases align to TRBD1. Sequencing input: peripheral blood. This clonotype was obtained from a woman between 50 and 59 years old who had recovered from COVID-19. The CDR3 sequence is CASSYSTGFGEFF. For the CDR3, the DNA is TGTGCCAGCAGTTACTCGACAGGGTTTGGGGAGTTCTTC.